This TCR beta chain was recovered during a study of beta chain features in type 1 diabetes. Losses at the gene ends were 2 bases for V and 4 bases for J; bases not matched to a gene: 4. Germline CDR1 SEHNR, CDR2 FQNEAQ (reference sequence). The CDR3 runs to 16 residues. Note on this clone: Its antigen is still unknown.

All of the isolated RNA was reverse transcribed, so expressed TCRB transcripts were sequenced. Profiled with immunoSEQ multiplex PCR; TCRdb holds only in-frame clones, not every one. The sample records a few hundred thousand clones, about 20% being singletons. Study observations and caveats: People with Type 1 diabetes carried modestly yet significantly shorter TCRB CDR3s in all four CD4+ subsets.

The source material was naive CD4+ T cells from blood. The TCR was taken from a woman aged 18-29 years in good health. V and J are TRBV7-9 and TRBJ2-2; 10 nucleotides match TRBD2. CDR3 protein: CASSLLAGATTGELFF. The CDR3 nucleotides are TGTGCCAGCAGCTTACTAGCGGGAGCTACCACCGGGGAGCTGTTTTTT. Full variable domain (remainder filled in from reference TRBV7-9 and TRBJ2-2): DTGVSQNPRHKITKRGQNVTFRCDPISEHNRLYWYRQTLGQGPEFLTYFQNEAQLEKSRLLSDRFSAERPKGSFSTLEIQRTEQGDSAMYLCASSLLAGATTGELFFGEGSRLTVL.